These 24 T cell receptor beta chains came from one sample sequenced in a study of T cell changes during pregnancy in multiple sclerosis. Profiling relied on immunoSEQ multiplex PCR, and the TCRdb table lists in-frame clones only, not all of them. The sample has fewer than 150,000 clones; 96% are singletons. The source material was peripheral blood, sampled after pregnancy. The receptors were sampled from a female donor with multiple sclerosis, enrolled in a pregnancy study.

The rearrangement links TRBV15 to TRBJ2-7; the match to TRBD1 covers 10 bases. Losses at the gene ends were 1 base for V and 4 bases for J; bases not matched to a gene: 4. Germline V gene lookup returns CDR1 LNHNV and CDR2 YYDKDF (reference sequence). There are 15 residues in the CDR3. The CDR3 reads CATSRGGQGVYEQYF. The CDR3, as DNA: TGTGCCACCAGCAGAGGTGGACAGGGGGTATACGAGCAGTACTTC. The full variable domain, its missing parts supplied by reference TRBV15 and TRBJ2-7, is DAMVIQNPRYQVTQFGKPVTLSCSQTLNHNVMYWYQQKSSQAPKLLFHYYDKDFNNEADTPDNFQSRRPNTSFCFLDIRSPGLGDTAMYLCATSRGGQGVYEQYFGPGTRLTVT.

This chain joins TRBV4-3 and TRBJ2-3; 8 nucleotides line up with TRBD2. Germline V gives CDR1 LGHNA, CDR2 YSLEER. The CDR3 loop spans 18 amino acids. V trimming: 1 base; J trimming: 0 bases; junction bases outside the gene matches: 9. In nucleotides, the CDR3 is TGCGCCAGCAGCCAAGGGCTAGCGGGTGGGACTAGCACAGATACGCAGTATTTT. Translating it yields CASSQGLAGGTSTDTQYF.

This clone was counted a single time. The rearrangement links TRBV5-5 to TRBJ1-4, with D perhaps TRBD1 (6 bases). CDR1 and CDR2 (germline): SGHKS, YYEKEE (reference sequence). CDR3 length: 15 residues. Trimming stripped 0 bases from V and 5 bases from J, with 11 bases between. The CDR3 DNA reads TGTGCCAGCAGCTTGGAGGGAAGGGGGAATGAAAAACTGTTTTTT. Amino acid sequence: CASSLEGRGNEKLFF.

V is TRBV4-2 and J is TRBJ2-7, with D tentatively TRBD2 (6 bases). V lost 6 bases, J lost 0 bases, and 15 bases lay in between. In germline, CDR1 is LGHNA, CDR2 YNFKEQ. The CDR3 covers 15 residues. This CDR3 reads CASSTAPGDSYEQYF. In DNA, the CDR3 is TGTGCCAGCAGTACAGCACCGGGGGACTCCTACGAGCAGTACTTC.

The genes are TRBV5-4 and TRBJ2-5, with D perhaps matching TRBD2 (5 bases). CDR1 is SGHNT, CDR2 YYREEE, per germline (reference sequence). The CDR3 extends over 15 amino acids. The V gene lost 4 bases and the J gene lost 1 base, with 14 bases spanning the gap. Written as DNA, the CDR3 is TGTGCCAGCAGCCCTGCCGGGGTTGGCCAAGAGACCCAGTACTTC. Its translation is CASSPAGVGQETQYF.

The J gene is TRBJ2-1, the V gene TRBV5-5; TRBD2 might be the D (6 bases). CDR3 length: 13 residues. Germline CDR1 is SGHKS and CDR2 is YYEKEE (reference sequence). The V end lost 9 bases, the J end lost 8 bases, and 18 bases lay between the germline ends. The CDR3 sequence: CATRRANVDEQFF. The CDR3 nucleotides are TGTGCCACTAGGAGGGCTAATGTAGATGAGCAGTTCTTC.

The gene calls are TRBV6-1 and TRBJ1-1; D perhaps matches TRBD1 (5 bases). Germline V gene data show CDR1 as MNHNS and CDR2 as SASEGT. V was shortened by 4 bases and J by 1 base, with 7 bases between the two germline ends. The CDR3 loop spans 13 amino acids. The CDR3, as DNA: TGTGCCAGCAGTGTGGGGCCGAACACTGAAGCTTTCTTT. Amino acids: CASSVGPNTEAFF.

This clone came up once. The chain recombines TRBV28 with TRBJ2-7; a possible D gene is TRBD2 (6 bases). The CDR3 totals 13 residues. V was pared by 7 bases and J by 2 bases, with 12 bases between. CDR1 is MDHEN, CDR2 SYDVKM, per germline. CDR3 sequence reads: CASNLANAYEQYF. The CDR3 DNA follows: TGTGCCAGCAACCTAGCGAATGCCTACGAGCAGTACTTC. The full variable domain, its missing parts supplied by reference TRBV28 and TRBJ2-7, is DVKVTQSSRYLVKRTGEKVFLECVQDMDHENMFWYRQDPGLGLRLIYFSYDVKMKEKGDIPEGYSVSREKKERFSLILESASTNQTSMYLCASNLANAYEQYFGPGTRLTVT.

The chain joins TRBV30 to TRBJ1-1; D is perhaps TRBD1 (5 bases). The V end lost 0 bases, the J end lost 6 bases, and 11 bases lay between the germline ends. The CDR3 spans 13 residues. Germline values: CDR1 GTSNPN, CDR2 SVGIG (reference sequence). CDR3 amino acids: CAWSVSGDAEAFF. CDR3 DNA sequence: TGTGCCTGGAGTGTTTCGGGGGACGCTGAAGCTTTCTTT.

The DNA for the CDR3 is TGTGCCAGCAGTGAGCAGCCAGGAGGGTCGAACACTGAAGCTTTCTTT. Translation gives CASSEQPGGSNTEAFF. V and J are TRBV2 and TRBJ1-1; D unclear. CDR1 is SNHLY and CDR2 is FYNNEI in the germline V gene. The CDR3 contains 16 residues. V dropped 3 bases and J dropped 1 base, with 15 bases sitting between them.

The CDR3 nucleotides read TGTGCCAGCACCACAGGGGTCCTGAACACTGAAGCTTTCTTT. The encoded protein is CASTTGVLNTEAFF. V and J are TRBV28 and TRBJ1-1; 7 positions agree with TRBD1. Germline CDR1 and CDR2: MDHEN and SYDVKM. V lost 7 bases to trimming and J lost 0 bases; unmatched junction nucleotides: 5. The CDR3 loop spans 14 amino acids.

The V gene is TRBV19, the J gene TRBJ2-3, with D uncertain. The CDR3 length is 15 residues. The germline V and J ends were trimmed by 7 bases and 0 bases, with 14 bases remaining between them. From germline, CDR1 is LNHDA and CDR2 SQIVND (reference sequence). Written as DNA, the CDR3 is TGTGCCAGTAAGAAACTATCCTCTAGCACAGATACGCAGTATTTT. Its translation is CASKKLSSSTDTQYF.

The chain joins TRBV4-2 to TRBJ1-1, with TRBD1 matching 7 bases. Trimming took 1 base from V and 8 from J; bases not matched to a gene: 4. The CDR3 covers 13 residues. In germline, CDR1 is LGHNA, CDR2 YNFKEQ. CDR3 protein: CASSQGDREEAFF. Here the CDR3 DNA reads TGTGCCAGCAGCCAAGGTGACAGGGAAGAAGCTTTCTTT.

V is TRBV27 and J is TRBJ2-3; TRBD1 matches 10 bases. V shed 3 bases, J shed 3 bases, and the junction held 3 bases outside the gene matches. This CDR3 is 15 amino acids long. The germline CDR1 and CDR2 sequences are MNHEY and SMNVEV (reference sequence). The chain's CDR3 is CASSFGTGATDTQYF. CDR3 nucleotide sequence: TGTGCCAGCAGTTTCGGGACAGGGGCTACAGATACGCAGTATTTT.

The CDR3 DNA reads TGTGCCAGCAGACGGTCTCTAGCGGGGTACGAGCAGTACTTC. It specifies CASRRSLAGYEQYF. The chain combines TRBV6-5 with TRBJ2-7; 9 positions match TRBD2. Per germline, CDR1 MNHEY and CDR2 SVGAGI. V was pared by 6 bases and J by 4 bases, with 7 bases of the junction left unmatched. The CDR3 contains 14 residues.

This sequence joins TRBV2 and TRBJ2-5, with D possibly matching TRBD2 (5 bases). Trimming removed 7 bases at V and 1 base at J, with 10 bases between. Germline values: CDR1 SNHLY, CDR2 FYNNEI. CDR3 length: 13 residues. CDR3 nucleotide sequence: TGTGCCAGCATCCGGGATCTCCAAGAGACCCAGTACTTC. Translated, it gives CASIRDLQETQYF. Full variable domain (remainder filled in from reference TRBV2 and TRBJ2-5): EPEVTQTPSHQVTQMGQEVILRCVPISNHLYFYWYRQILGQKVEFLVSFYNNEISEKSEIFDDQFSVERPDGSNFTLKIRSTKLEDSAMYFCASIRDLQETQYFGPGTRLLVL.

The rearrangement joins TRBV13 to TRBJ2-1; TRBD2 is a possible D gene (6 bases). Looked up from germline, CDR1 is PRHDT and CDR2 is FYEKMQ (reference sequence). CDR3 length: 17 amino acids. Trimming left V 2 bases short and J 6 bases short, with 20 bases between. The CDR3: CASSLPQWPYGSNEQFF. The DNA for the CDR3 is TGTGCCAGCAGCTTACCCCAATGGCCCTACGGGAGCAATGAGCAGTTCTTC.

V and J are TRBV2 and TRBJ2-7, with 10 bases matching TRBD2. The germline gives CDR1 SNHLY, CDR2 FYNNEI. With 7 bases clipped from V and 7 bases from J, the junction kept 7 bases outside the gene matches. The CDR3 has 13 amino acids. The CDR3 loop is CASIRLAGDEQYF. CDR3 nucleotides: TGTGCCAGCATCCGGCTAGCGGGAGATGAGCAGTACTTC.

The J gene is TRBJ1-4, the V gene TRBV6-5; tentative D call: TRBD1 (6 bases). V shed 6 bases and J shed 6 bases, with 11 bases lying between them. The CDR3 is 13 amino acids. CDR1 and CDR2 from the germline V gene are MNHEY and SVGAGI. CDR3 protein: CASRRGSDEKLFF. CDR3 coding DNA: TGTGCCAGCAGGAGGGGGAGTGATGAAAAACTGTTTTTT.

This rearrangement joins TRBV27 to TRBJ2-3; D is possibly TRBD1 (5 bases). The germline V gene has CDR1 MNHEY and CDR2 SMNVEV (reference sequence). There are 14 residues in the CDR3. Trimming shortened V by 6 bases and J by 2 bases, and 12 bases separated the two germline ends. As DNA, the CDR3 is TGTGCCAGCAGCTCCATAGGGGCCACAGATACGCAGTATTTT. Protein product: CASSSIGATDTQYF.

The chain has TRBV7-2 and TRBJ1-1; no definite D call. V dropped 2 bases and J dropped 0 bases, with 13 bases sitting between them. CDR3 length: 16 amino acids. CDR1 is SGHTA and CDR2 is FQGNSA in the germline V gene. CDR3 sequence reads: CASSLKTRYMNTEAFF. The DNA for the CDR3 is TGTGCCAGCAGCTTAAAGACACGGTATATGAACACTGAAGCTTTCTTT.

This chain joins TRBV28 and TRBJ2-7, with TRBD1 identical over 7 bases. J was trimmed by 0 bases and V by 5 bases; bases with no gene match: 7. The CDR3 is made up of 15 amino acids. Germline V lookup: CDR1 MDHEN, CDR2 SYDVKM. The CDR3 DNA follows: TGTGCCAGCAGTAAGACAGGGCGGAGCTCCTACGAGCAGTACTTC. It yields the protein CASSKTGRSSYEQYF.

The CDR3 loop reads CASSQGGLAGEQYF. As DNA, the CDR3 is TGTGCCAGCAGCCAAGGCGGACTAGCGGGCGAGCAGTACTTC. The chain is built from TRBV14 and TRBJ2-7; TRBD2 agrees at 11 bases. The germline V gene has CDR1 SGHDN and CDR2 FVKESK. J lost 6 bases, V lost 1 base, and 2 bases had no gene match. The CDR3 sequence is 14 residues long. The full variable domain, in which reference TRBV14 and TRBJ2-7 provide the parts outside the CDR3, is EAGVTQFPSHSVIEKGQTVTLRCDPISGHDNLYWYRRVMGKEIKFLLHFVKESKQDESGMPNNRFLAERTGGTYSTLKVQPAELEDSGVYFCASSQGGLAGEQYFGPGTRLTVT.

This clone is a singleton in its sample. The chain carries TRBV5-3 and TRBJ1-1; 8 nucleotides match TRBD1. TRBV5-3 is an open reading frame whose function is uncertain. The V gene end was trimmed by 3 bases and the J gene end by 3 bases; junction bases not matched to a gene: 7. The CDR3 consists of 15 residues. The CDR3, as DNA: TGTGCCAGAAGCTGCCCCAGGGGGCCGGACACTGAAGCTTTCTTT. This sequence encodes CARSCPRGPDTEAFF.